A single sample gave rise to the 28 T cell receptor beta chains below, sequenced in a study of cytomegalovirus exposure and HLA in healthy donors. TCRdb's copy holds only in-frame clones and misses some; the assay was immunoSEQ multiplex PCR. In the table there are 150,000 to 200,000 clones, about 82% of which are singletons. Sequencing input: PBMCs. These receptors came from a man aged 30 to 39 in good health and CMV-seropositive.

The chain links TRBV5-1 to TRBJ1-2; TRBD1 aligns across 10 bases. The CDR3 consists of 14 residues. V lost 4 bases to trimming and J lost 5 bases; unmatched junction nucleotides: 5. Per the germline V gene, CDR1 is SGHRS and CDR2 is YFSETQ. The CDR3 DNA follows: TGCGCCAGCAGCGAAGGACAGGGGGTATATGGCTACACCTTC. This translates into CASSEGQGVYGYTF.

The gene calls are TRBV9 and TRBJ2-1, with D maybe TRBD2 (6 bases). The CDR3 runs 16 residues. Per germline, CDR1 SGDLS and CDR2 YYNGEE. Trimming stripped 3 bases from V and 4 bases from J, with 17 bases between. The CDR3 protein is CASSAPGGPFYNEQFF. The CDR3 DNA sequence: TGTGCCAGCAGCGCCCCCGGGGGACCTTTTTACAATGAGCAGTTCTTC.

The table lists this clone with a count of one. This rearrangement joins TRBV2 to TRBJ2-7, with 8 bases lining up with TRBD2. The CDR3 sequence is 15 residues long. The V segment lost 4 bases and the J segment 5 bases; nucleotides outside the gene matches: 10. CDR1 is SNHLY and CDR2 is FYNNEI in the germline V gene. The CDR3 here is CASSGPGTSRDEQYF. CDR3 sequence (DNA): TGTGCCAGCAGTGGGCCCGGGACTAGTCGCGACGAGCAGTACTTC.

This clone was recorded once. The chain links TRBV12-5 to TRBJ2-1, with TRBD1 identical over 8 bases. With V trimmed by 4 bases and J by 9 bases, 17 bases remained unmatched. Germline values: CDR1 LGHNT, CDR2 FRNRAP. This CDR3 is 17 amino acids long. CDR3 sequence (DNA): TGTGCTAGTGGTTGGCTTCCAGGGGGCTCCTTTTTCTCTGAGCAGTTCTTC. Its translation is CASGWLPGGSFFSEQFF.

The chain couples TRBV15 to TRBJ1-1, with 7 bases identical to TRBD1. Germline CDR1 and CDR2: LNHNV and YYDKDF (reference sequence). This CDR3 region has 16 residues. With V trimmed by 7 bases and J by 4 bases, 15 bases remained unmatched. The CDR3 nucleotides are TGTGCCACCATCTCGCCTAACACAGGGGTGTTCACTGAAGCTTTCTTT. This gives the protein CATISPNTGVFTEAFF.

The rearrangement uses TRBV5-5 and TRBJ2-7; D may be TRBD2 (5 bases). The CDR3 runs 15 residues. Trimming cost V 4 bases and J 0 bases, with 14 bases left between them. CDR1 is SGHKS, CDR2 YYEKEE, per germline (reference sequence). CDR3 DNA sequence: TGTGCCAGCAGCCTCGGGAACGGCGACTCCTACGAGCAGTACTTC. This encodes CASSLGNGDSYEQYF.

The genes are TRBV2 and TRBJ1-1; D may be TRBD1 (5 bases). V gave up 4 bases and J gave up 0 bases, with 12 bases separating them. Looked up from germline, CDR1 is SNHLY and CDR2 is FYNNEI. This CDR3 is built from 15 residues. The CDR3 region is CASSGSKGMNTEAFF. In DNA, the CDR3 is TGTGCCAGCAGTGGCTCTAAGGGGATGAACACTGAAGCTTTCTTT.

The chain joins TRBV7-2 to TRBJ1-2; the D is unclear. This CDR3 contains 14 residues. V lost 1 base to trimming and J lost 3 bases, with 9 bases between them. The germline V gene has CDR1 SGHTA and CDR2 FQGNSA. CDR3 nucleotides: TGTGCCAGCAGCTTAGGAGGGATCTACTATGGCTACACCTTC. Translation: CASSLGGIYYGYTF. The complete variable domain, with remaining parts taken from reference TRBV7-2 and TRBJ1-2, reads GAGVSQSPSNKVTEKGKDVELRCDPISGHTALYWYRQSLGQGLEFLIYFQGNSAPDKSGLPSDRFSAERTGGSVSTLTIQRTQQEDSAVYLCASSLGGIYYGYTFGSGTRLTVV.

The gene calls are TRBV7-2 and TRBJ2-3, with D perhaps matching TRBD2 (6 bases). In germline, CDR1 is SGHTA, CDR2 FQGNSA. The ends were cut back, 2 bases at V and 1 base at J, with 10 bases in the middle. The CDR3 is made up of 15 amino acids. CDR3 sequence (DNA): TGTGCCAGCAGCTTACTCGGGGAGGGCACAGATACGCAGTATTTT. This codes for CASSLLGEGTDTQYF.

This chain connects TRBV10-1 to TRBJ1-4; possibly TRBD1 for D (5 bases). This CDR3 spans 12 amino acids. Between the trimmed V and J ends, which lost 5 bases and 8 bases, there was a span of 9 bases. The germline gives CDR1 WNHNN, CDR2 SYGVQD (reference sequence). DNA for the CDR3: TGCGCCAGCAGTCCAGGGTCCGAAAAACTGTTTTTT. This gives the protein CASSPGSEKLFF.

V and J are TRBV7-6 and TRBJ1-2, with D hard to call. CDR1 SGHVS and CDR2 FNYEAQ come from the germline V gene. The CDR3 runs to 14 residues. The V gene lost 6 bases and the J gene lost 4 bases, with 15 bases spanning the gap. The DNA for the CDR3 is TGTGCCAGCAGTTTCACTTCGTCGGGCTATGGCTACACCTTC. As protein: CASSFTSSGYGYTF. Variable domain in full (rest from reference TRBV7-6 and TRBJ1-2): GAGVSQSPRYKVTKRGQDVALRCDPISGHVSLYWYRQALGQGPEFLTYFNYEAQQDKSGLPNDRFSAERPEGSISTLTIQRTEQRDSAMYRCASSFTSSGYGYTFGSGTRLTVV.

This clone showed up many times. V gene TRBV6-4 combines with J gene TRBJ2-3; maybe TRBD1 (6 bases). The germline CDR1 and CDR2 sequences are MRHNA and SNTAGT. The CDR3 extends over 16 amino acids. V was pared by 5 bases and J by 2 bases, with 17 bases between. CDR3 sequence: CASSLQQGSFTDTQYF. Here the CDR3 DNA reads TGTGCCAGCAGTCTACAACAGGGCTCTTTCACAGATACGCAGTATTTT.

V usage is TRBV5-4 and J usage is TRBJ2-2; perhaps TRBD1 as D (6 bases). Trimming took off 2 bases at V and 7 bases at J, with 18 bases between the two ends. CDR3 length equals 16 residues. Germline V CDR1 and CDR2: SGHNT, YYREEE (reference sequence). CDR3 residues: CASSFELGRGNGELFF. CDR3 coding DNA: TGTGCCAGCAGCTTTGAACTGGGCAGGGGAAACGGGGAGCTGTTTTTT.

V is TRBV28 and J is TRBJ1-6; D call uncertain. The CDR3 spans 16 residues. Trimming took 7 bases from V and 0 from J, leaving 13 bases between them. Germline-derived CDR1 and CDR2 are MDHEN and SYDVKM. The CDR3, as DNA: TGTGCCAGCATCTCGTTAGAGTACTCCTATAATTCACCCCTCCACTTT. Its protein is CASISLEYSYNSPLHF.

V usage is TRBV6-1 and J usage is TRBJ1-2; D call uncertain. Germline assignment: CDR1 MNHNS and CDR2 SASEGT. The CDR3 has 14 residues. With 2 bases removed from V and 2 bases from J, the gap between germline ends came to 9 bases. CDR3 bases: TGTGCCAGCAGTGAAATGGGCAGAAACTATGGCTACACCTTC. Translated: CASSEMGRNYGYTF.

This chain uses TRBV7-8 with TRBJ2-7, with TRBD2 matching over 11 bases. Germline V gene lookup returns CDR1 SGHVS and CDR2 FQNEAQ. This CDR3 is 17 amino acids long. The V segment lost 1 base and the J segment 0 bases; nucleotides outside the gene matches: 5. The DNA for the CDR3 is TGTGCCAGCAGCTTAGATCTAGCGGGGGGTTTCTCCTACGAGCAGTACTTC. This encodes CASSLDLAGGFSYEQYF.

This clone was counted once. The V gene is TRBV6-1, the J gene TRBJ2-2; the D gene is possibly TRBD2 (7 bases). This CDR3 region has 15 residues. Germline assignment: CDR1 MNHNS and CDR2 SASEGT. Deletions cut 7 bases from V and 6 bases from J, with 18 bases between. The CDR3 coding sequence is TGTGCCAGCACCTTACAAGGGGGGGGTGCCGGGGAGCTGTTTTTT. Translated: CASTLQGGGAGELFF.

V gene TRBV14 combines with J gene TRBJ1-1; the D gene is possibly TRBD1 (6 bases). Trimming stripped 6 bases from V and 4 bases from J, with 15 bases between. In germline, CDR1 is SGHDN, CDR2 FVKESK. The CDR3 covers 14 residues. CDR3 sequence: CASRGRGSGTEAFF. The CDR3 nucleotides read TGTGCCAGCAGAGGCAGGGGTTCGGGCACTGAAGCTTTCTTT.

Points on this clone: Other DNA sequences within the sample encode an identical CDR3. The rearrangement links TRBV13 to TRBJ2-7, with TRBD1 matching over 8 bases. J gave up 2 bases and V 5 bases, and 5 bases lay outside the gene matches. CDR3 size: 14 residues. From germline, CDR1 is PRHDT and CDR2 FYEKMQ (reference sequence). The CDR3 spells CASSPGQGTYEQYF. CDR3 DNA: TGTGCCAGCAGCCCAGGACAGGGTACCTACGAGCAGTACTTC.

The chain recombines TRBV15 with TRBJ2-2; 8 bases align to TRBD1. Germline V CDR1 and CDR2: LNHNV, YYDKDF (reference sequence). J gave up 3 bases and V 5 bases, and 5 bases lay outside the gene matches. This CDR3 region has 15 residues. The CDR3 protein is CATSGAGGHTGELFF. CDR3 bases: TGTGCCACCAGCGGAGCAGGGGGCCACACCGGGGAGCTGTTTTTT.

The CDR3 loop is CASSLPRGISSGANVLTF. CDR3 sequence (DNA): TGTGCCAGTAGTCTACCCAGGGGGATTAGCTCTGGGGCCAACGTCCTGACTTTC. J is TRBJ2-6 and V is TRBV19, with TRBD1 identical over 7 bases. There are 18 residues in the CDR3. The trim removed 5 bases at V and 0 bases at J, leaving 10 bases unmatched. Germline-derived CDR1 and CDR2 are LNHDA and SQIVND (reference sequence).

The chain uses TRBV2 and TRBJ2-7; D perhaps matches TRBD1 (5 bases). The germline V gene encodes CDR1 SNHLY and CDR2 FYNNEI. Deletions cut 5 bases from V and 1 base from J, with 15 bases between. The CDR3 totals 15 residues. CDR3 residues: CASSYDSDPSYEQYF. Written as DNA, the CDR3 is TGTGCCAGCAGTTATGACAGCGACCCTTCCTACGAGCAGTACTTC.

This clone was picked up a small number of times. A read error may account for a junction end that differs from germline. This specimen includes other DNA sequences encoding the same CDR3. V is TRBV7-7 and J is TRBJ2-3, with 10 bases lining up with TRBD1. This CDR3 comprises 15 residues. The germline gives CDR1 SSHAT, CDR2 FNYEAQ (reference sequence). CDR3 sequence reads: CASSPGTGVADTQYF. The CDR3 region has the DNA TGTGCTAGCAGCCCCGGGACAGGGGTTGCAGATACGCAGTATTTT.

The CDR3 DNA is TGCGCCAGCAGCCCCGGACTAGCGGGGAACGAGCAGTACTTC. It encodes CASSPGLAGNEQYF. The chain couples TRBV5-1 to TRBJ2-7; 12 bases align to TRBD2. This CDR3 has 14 amino acids. Trimming took 4 bases from V and 5 from J; bases not matched to a gene: 4. Germline values: CDR1 SGHRS, CDR2 YFSETQ.

The gene calls are TRBV5-1 and TRBJ2-2, with D possibly TRBD2 on 5 matching bases. Trimming removed 1 base at V and 1 base at J, with 8 bases between. The CDR3 is 15 residues long. Looked up from germline, CDR1 is SGHRS and CDR2 is YFSETQ. CDR3 loop: CASSLWGVNTGELFF. CDR3 nucleotide sequence: TGCGCCAGCAGCTTGTGGGGAGTGAACACCGGGGAGCTGTTTTTT.

The J gene is TRBJ1-5, the V gene TRBV15; D is uncertain. Between the trimmed V and J ends, which lost 3 bases and 0 bases, there was a span of 15 bases. The CDR3 is 17 amino acids. CDR1 is LNHNV, CDR2 YYDKDF, per germline (reference sequence). The CDR3 sequence is CATSSLSADYSNQPQHF. The CDR3 DNA reads as TGTGCCACCAGCAGCCTCTCCGCGGATTATAGCAATCAGCCCCAGCATTTT.

This clone occurred a few times. V is TRBV7-2 and J is TRBJ2-4; D remains ambiguous. There are 13 residues in the CDR3. The germline V and J ends were trimmed by 5 bases and 1 base, with 6 bases remaining between them. Per the germline V gene, CDR1 is SGHTA and CDR2 is FQGNSA. CDR3 region: CASSLVAKNIQYF. The CDR3 nucleotides are TGTGCCAGCAGCCTTGTGGCCAAAAACATTCAGTACTTC.

CDR3 DNA sequence: TGTGCCAGCAGTTCCTTCGAGGGACTGTACTCTGGAAACACCATATATTTT. Amino acid sequence: CASSSFEGLYSGNTIYF. The V call is TRBV27, the J call TRBJ1-3, with D tentatively TRBD1 (5 bases). V was shortened by 4 bases and J by 0 bases, with 16 bases between the two germline ends. This CDR3 is built from 17 residues. Germline CDR1 reads MNHEY; CDR2 reads SMNVEV (reference sequence).